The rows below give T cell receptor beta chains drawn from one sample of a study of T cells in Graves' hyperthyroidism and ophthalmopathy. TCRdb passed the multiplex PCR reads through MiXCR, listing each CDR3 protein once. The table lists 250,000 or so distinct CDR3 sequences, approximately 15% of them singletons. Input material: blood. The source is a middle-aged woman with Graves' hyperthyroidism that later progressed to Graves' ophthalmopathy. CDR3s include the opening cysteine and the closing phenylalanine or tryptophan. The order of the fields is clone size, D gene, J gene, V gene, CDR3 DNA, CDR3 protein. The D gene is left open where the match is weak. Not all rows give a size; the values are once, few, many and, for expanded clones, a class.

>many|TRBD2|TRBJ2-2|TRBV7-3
TGTGCCAGCAGCCTGCGACTAGCGGGAGGGTTGGACACCGGGGAGCTGTTTTTT
CASSLRLAGGLDTGELFF
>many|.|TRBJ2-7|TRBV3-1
TGTGCCAGCAGCCACCCCAGGACCGTCCAGGTCTACGAGCAGTACTTC
CASSHPRTVQVYEQYF
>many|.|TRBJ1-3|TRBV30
TGTGCCTCCTACAAGACGGGAACTGGAAACACCATATATTTT
CASYKTGTGNTIYF
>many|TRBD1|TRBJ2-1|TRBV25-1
TGTGCCAGCAGTGAGGGGGGGACAGGGAGGAATGAGCAGTTCTTC
CASSEGGTGRNEQFF
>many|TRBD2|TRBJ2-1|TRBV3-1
TGTGCCAGCAGCCAAAGGACTAGCCCCTACAATGAGCAGTTCTTC
CASSQRTSPYNEQFF
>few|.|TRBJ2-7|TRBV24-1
TGTGCCACCGGACAGTCCTACGAGCAGTACTTC
CATGQSYEQYF
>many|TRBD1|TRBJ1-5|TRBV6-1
TGTGCCAGCAGTTCCGGGACAGGGGGTGTTCAGCCCCAGCATTTT
CASSSGTGGVQPQHF
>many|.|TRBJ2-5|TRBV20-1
TGCAGTGCTAGAGATCCTGTCCTAGGGGAGACCCAGTACTTC
CSARDPVLGETQYF
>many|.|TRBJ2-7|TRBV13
TGTGCCAGTCGATGGGGGGCCTACGAGCAGTACTTC
CASRWGAYEQYF
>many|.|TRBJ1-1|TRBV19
TGTGCCAGTAGTATCGGAAGTAACACTGAAGCTTTCTTT
CASSIGSNTEAFF
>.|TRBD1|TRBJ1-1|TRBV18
TGTGCCAGCTCACTCTCAGGGGGTAGGAACACTGAAGCTTTCTTT
CASSLSGGRNTEAFF
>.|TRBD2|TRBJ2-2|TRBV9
TGTGCCAGCAGCCCGGGAGGGCTCGGGGAGCTGTTTTTT
CASSPGGLGELFF
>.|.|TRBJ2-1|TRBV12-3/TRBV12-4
TGTGCCAGCAGTTCGACAGGTATCTCCTACAATGAGCAGTTCTTC
CASSSTGISYNEQFF
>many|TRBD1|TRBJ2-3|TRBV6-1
TGTGCCAGCAGTGTGACAGGGCCGAGAGATACGCAGTATTTT
CASSVTGPRDTQYF
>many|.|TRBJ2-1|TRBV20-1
TGCAGTGCTTTGAGGGTGAATGAGCAGTTCTTC
CSALRVNEQFF
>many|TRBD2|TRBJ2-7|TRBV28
TGTGCCAGCAGTTTATTTTTTTTGAGACTAGCGGGAGGGCATTTCTACGAGCAGTACTTC
CASSLFFLRLAGGHFYEQYF
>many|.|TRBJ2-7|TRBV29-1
TGCAGCGCCGGGGCTACCTACGAGCAGTACTTC
CSAGATYEQYF
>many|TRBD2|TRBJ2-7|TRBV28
TGTGCCAGCAGTCGAGCGGGACCCCCCTACGAGCAGTACTTC
CASSRAGPPYEQYF
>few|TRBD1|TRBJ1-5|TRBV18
TGTGCCAGCTCACCACGGGGACAGGGAGGCAATCAGCCCCAGCATTTT
CASSPRGQGGNQPQHF
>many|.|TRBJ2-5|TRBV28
TGTGCCAGCAGTTTCCAGTTCCTTCAAGAGACCCAGTACTTC
CASSFQFLQETQYF
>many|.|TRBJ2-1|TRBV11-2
TGTGCCAGCAGCTGGAGGCCCCGGACTCACAATGAGCAGTTCTTC
CASSWRPRTHNEQFF
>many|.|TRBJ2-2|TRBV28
TGTGCCAGCAGTTTATTACGCGAGGAGGCCGGGGAGCTGTTTTTT
CASSLLREEAGELFF
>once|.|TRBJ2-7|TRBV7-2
TGTGCCAGCAGCTTAAGCTGGACGCTCTCCTACGAGCAGTACTTC
CASSLSWTLSYEQYF
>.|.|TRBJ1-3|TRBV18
TGTGCCAGCTCACCACCGAAGTTCCGGGCCTCCTCTGGAAACACCATATATTTT
CASSPPKFRASSGNTIYF
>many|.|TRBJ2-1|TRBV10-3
TGTGCCATTCGGCAGCGCTTAGCGGTGATCAACTACAATGAGCAGTTCTTC
CAIRQRLAVINYNEQFF
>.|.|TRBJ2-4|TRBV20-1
TGCAGTGCTAGAGATCCACAGCTAGCCAAAAACATTCAGTACTTC
CSARDPQLAKNIQYF
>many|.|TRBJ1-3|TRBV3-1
TGTGCCAGCAGCCAAGGAGGGGCGCGAGGAAACACCATATATTTT
CASSQGGARGNTIYF
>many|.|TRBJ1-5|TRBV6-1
TGTGCCAGCAGAAAGGAGAGCAATCAGCCCCAGCATTTT
CASRKESNQPQHF
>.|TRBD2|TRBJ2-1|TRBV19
TGTGCCAGTAGTATCCGGACTAGCGGGAGATACAATGAGCAGTTCTTC
CASSIRTSGRYNEQFF
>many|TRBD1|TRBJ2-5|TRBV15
TGTGCCTCGAAACTGGACAGGGCCCAAGAGACCCAGTACTTC
CASKLDRAQETQYF
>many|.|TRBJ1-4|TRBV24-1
TGTGCCACCAGTGACCCTAACAGCGAAAAACTGTTTTTT
CATSDPNSEKLFF
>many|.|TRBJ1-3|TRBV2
TGTGCCAGCAATTCGCAGGGAAACACCATATATTTT
CASNSQGNTIYF
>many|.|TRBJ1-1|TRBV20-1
TGCAGTGCTAGAGACGGGAAAGCAGGCAGGACTGAAGCTTTCTTT
CSARDGKAGRTEAFF
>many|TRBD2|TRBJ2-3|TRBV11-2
TGTGCCAGCAGCTTAGCTGGGCGACTAGCGGAGGCCACAGATACGCAGTATTTT
CASSLAGRLAEATDTQYF
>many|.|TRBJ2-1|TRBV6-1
TGTGCCAGCAGCCCTATCCCGAAGGACCTTAGCTCCTACAATGAGCAGTTCTTC
CASSPIPKDLSSYNEQFF
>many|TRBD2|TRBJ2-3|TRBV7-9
TGTGCCAGCAGCTTCGACGGGAGGAGTACAGATACGCAGTATTTT
CASSFDGRSTDTQYF
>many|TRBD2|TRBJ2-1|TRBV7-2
TGTGCCAGCAGCTTGAGGACTAGCTCCTACAATGAGCAGTTCTTC
CASSLRTSSYNEQFF
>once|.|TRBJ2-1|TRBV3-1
TGTGCCAACAGCCAAGGAGTCTCTTACAATGAGCAGTTCTTC
CANSQGVSYNEQFF
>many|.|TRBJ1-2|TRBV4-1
TGCGCCAGCAGCCAGTCCGCGGAGGGCTTCTATGGCTACACCTTC
CASSQSAEGFYGYTF
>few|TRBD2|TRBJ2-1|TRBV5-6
TGTGCCAGCAGCTACGCGGGGGATGAGCAGTTCTTC
CASSYAGDEQFF
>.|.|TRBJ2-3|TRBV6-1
TGTGCCAGCAGTGGGACAGCAGATACGCAGTATTTT
CASSGTADTQYF
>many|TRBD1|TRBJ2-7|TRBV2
TGTGCCAGCAGTGAGGGACAGGGGCTATACGAGCAGTACTTC
CASSEGQGLYEQYF
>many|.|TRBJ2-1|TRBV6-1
TGTGCCAGCAAAGGAACCAAGGGTGAGCAGTTCTTC
CASKGTKGEQFF
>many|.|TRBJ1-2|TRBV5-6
TGTGCCAGCACCTTTGGTTATAACTATGGCTACACCTTC
CASTFGYNYGYTF
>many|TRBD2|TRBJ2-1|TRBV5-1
TGCGCCAGCGCTATTAGCGGGACCTCCTACAATGAGCAGTTCTTC
CASAISGTSYNEQFF
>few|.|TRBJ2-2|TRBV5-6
TGTGCCAGCAGGGGATGGGGGCTTCACACCGGGGAGCTGTTTTTT
CASRGWGLHTGELFF
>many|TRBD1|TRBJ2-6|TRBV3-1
TGTGCCAGCAGCCAAGATCAAGGGGGCCCTGGGGCCAACGTCCTGACTTTC
CASSQDQGGPGANVLTF
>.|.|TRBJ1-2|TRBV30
TGTGCCTTCATCCCCTGGCTACGGAACTATGGCTACACCTTC
CAFIPWLRNYGYTF